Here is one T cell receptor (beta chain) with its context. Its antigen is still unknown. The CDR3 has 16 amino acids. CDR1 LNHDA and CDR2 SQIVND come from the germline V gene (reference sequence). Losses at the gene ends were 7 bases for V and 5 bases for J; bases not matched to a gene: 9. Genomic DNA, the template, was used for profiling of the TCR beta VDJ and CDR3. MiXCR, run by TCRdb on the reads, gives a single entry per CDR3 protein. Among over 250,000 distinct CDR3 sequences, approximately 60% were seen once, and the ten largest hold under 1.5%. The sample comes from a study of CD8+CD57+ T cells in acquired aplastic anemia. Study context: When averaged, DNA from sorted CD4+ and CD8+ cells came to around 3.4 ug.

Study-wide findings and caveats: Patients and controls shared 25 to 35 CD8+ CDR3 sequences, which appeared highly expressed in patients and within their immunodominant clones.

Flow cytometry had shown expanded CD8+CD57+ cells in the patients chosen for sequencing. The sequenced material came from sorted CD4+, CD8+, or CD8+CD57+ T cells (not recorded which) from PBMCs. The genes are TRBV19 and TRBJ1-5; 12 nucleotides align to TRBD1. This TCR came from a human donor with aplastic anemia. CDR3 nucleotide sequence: TGTGCCAGTAAGGGGACAGGGGGCGCGACGCATCAGCCCCAGCATTTT. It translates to CASKGTGGATHQPQHF.